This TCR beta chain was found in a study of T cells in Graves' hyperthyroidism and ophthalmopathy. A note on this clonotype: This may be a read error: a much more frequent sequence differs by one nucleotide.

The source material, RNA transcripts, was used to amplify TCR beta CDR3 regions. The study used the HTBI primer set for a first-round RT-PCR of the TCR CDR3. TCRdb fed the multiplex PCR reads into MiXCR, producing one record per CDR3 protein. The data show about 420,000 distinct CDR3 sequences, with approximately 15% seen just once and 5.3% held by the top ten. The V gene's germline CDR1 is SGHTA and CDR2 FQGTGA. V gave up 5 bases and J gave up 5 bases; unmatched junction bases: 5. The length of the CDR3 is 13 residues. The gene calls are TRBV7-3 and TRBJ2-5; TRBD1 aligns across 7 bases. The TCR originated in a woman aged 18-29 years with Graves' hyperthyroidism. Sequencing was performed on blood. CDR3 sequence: CASSPTGFETQYF. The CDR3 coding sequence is TGTGCCAGCAGCCCGACAGGGTTTGAGACCCAGTACTTC.